Listed below are T cell receptor beta chains from one sample, sequenced in a study of T cell repertoires in cytomegalovirus infection. TCRdb processed the reads anew with MiXCR; each CDR3 protein has one entry. The table has roughly 990,000 distinct CDR3 sequences, 30% to 40% seen once. Antigens of these TCRs are unknown. The sample consisted of cultured CD8+ T cells from PBMCs, taken from culture after CMV antigen stimulation. Receptor source: a human donor in good health (CMV status not recorded). Some clones in this sample may be carry-over from other donors' samples. Both conserved end residues are part of each CDR3. Fields, in order: V gene, clone size, J gene, D gene, CDR3 DNA, CDR3 protein. A D gene is named only where the DNA matches it firmly. Where a row states a size, it is once, few, many or the class of an expanded clone; other rows omit it.

v_gene: TRBV6-1
abundance: few
j_gene: TRBJ2-1
d_gene: TRBD1
CDR3nt: TGTGCCAGCAGTGCCGATCGGACAGGGAGTTTCAATGAGCAGTTCTTC
CDR3aa: CASSADRTGSFNEQFF

v_gene: TRBV9
abundance: -
j_gene: TRBJ2-1
d_gene: -
CDR3nt: TGTGCCAGCAGCGTAGCTTCCGGGCCATCAGGTTGGAATGAGCAGTTCTTC
CDR3aa: CASSVASGPSGWNEQFF

v_gene: TRBV2
abundance: -
j_gene: TRBJ2-1
d_gene: TRBD1
CDR3nt: TGTGCCACCACGGACAGGTGGAATGAGCAGTTCTTC
CDR3aa: CATTDRWNEQFF

v_gene: TRBV6-2/TRBV6-3
abundance: -
j_gene: TRBJ1-2
d_gene: -
CDR3nt: TGTGCCAGCACCGATCCTCCAGGGTACTGGAACTATGGCTACACCTTC
CDR3aa: CASTDPPGYWNYGYTF

v_gene: TRBV4-1
abundance: few
j_gene: TRBJ2-5
d_gene: TRBD1
CDR3nt: TGCGCCAGCAGCCAAGAACCCCTGGACAGGGGGCTGGAGACCCAGTACTTC
CDR3aa: CASSQEPLDRGLETQYF

v_gene: TRBV7-9
abundance: many
j_gene: TRBJ2-1
d_gene: -
CDR3nt: TGTGCCGGTCTTAAGAGCTCCTACAATGAGCAGTTCTTC
CDR3aa: CAGLKSSYNEQFF

v_gene: TRBV7-6
abundance: many
j_gene: TRBJ2-1
d_gene: -
CDR3nt: TGTGCCAGCAGCTCGTCCGTACAGGGTAACAATGAGCAGTTCTTC
CDR3aa: CASSSSVQGNNEQFF

v_gene: TRBV7-8
abundance: -
j_gene: TRBJ2-7
d_gene: -
CDR3nt: TGTGCCAGCAGCTTAGAGCGCGGACAGAGGCTACGAGGGCAGTACTTC
CDR3aa: CASSLERGQRLRGQYF

v_gene: TRBV14
abundance: -
j_gene: TRBJ1-1
d_gene: -
CDR3nt: TGTGCCAGCAGCCAAGATGTGGGGGGACCGAACACTGAAGCTTTCTTT
CDR3aa: CASSQDVGGPNTEAFF

v_gene: TRBV10-1
abundance: -
j_gene: TRBJ1-1
d_gene: TRBD1
CDR3nt: TGCGCCAGCAGTGAGTCTCCAGGGGGCCGTGAAGCTTTCTTT
CDR3aa: CASSESPGGREAFF

v_gene: TRBV6-2/TRBV6-3
abundance: -
j_gene: TRBJ1-4
d_gene: TRBD1
CDR3nt: TGTGCCAGCACCCGGACAGGGGGCTTCGACAATGAAAAACTGTTTTTT
CDR3aa: CASTRTGGFDNEKLFF

v_gene: TRBV28
abundance: few
j_gene: TRBJ2-5
d_gene: TRBD2
CDR3nt: TGTGCCAGCAGTTTAGGAGCGGGGGGGCCAGGAGAGACCCAGTACTTC
CDR3aa: CASSLGAGGPGETQYF

v_gene: TRBV7-8
abundance: many
j_gene: TRBJ2-1
d_gene: TRBD1
CDR3nt: TGTGCCAGCAGCTTAGTGGTAGGACAGGGTATGGGCAATGAGCAGTTCTTC
CDR3aa: CASSLVVGQGMGNEQFF

v_gene: TRBV29-1
abundance: once
j_gene: TRBJ2-7
d_gene: -
CDR3nt: TGCAGCGTTGTGTCGCTCTCCTACGAGCAGTACTTC
CDR3aa: CSVVSLSYEQYF

v_gene: TRBV6-5
abundance: few
j_gene: TRBJ2-2
d_gene: -
CDR3nt: TGTGCCAGCAGTTCCCCACTAAACACCGGGGAGCTGTTTTTT
CDR3aa: CASSSPLNTGELFF

v_gene: TRBV9
abundance: -
j_gene: TRBJ2-1
d_gene: -
CDR3nt: TGTGCCAGCAGCCCCCCCAGCTTAGCTGAGCAGTTCTTC
CDR3aa: CASSPPSLAEQFF

v_gene: TRBV6-5
abundance: -
j_gene: TRBJ2-3
d_gene: -
CDR3nt: TGTGCCAGCAGTTACCTTTTCGTGGGGGGGCGGTCAGATACGCAGTATTTT
CDR3aa: CASSYLFVGGRSDTQYF

v_gene: TRBV7-6
abundance: many
j_gene: TRBJ2-1
d_gene: TRBD2
CDR3nt: TGTGCCAGCAGCTTAGAGTCTAGCGGGGGGACCAATGAGCAGTTCTTC
CDR3aa: CASSLESSGGTNEQFF

v_gene: TRBV7-9
abundance: many
j_gene: TRBJ1-1
d_gene: -
CDR3nt: TGTGCCAGCAGCTTAGTCCCTTACTCCACTGAAGCTTTCTTT
CDR3aa: CASSLVPYSTEAFF

v_gene: TRBV27
abundance: -
j_gene: TRBJ2-1
d_gene: TRBD2
CDR3nt: TGTGCCAGCAGGGGGACTAGCGGGGGGGCCTCCTACAATGAGCAGTTCTTC
CDR3aa: CASRGTSGGASYNEQFF

v_gene: TRBV7-6
abundance: many
j_gene: TRBJ1-1
d_gene: -
CDR3nt: TGTGCCAGCAGCTTTTCGGCGGTTGGCACTGAAGCTTTCTTT
CDR3aa: CASSFSAVGTEAFF

v_gene: TRBV15
abundance: -
j_gene: TRBJ2-3
d_gene: -
CDR3nt: TGTGCCACCAGCAGAGTCGGAGACACAGATACGCAGTATTTT
CDR3aa: CATSRVGDTDTQYF

v_gene: TRBV29-1
abundance: -
j_gene: TRBJ1-2
d_gene: -
CDR3nt: TGCAGCGTTGAAGAGGAACCGCACTATGGCTACACCTTC
CDR3aa: CSVEEEPHYGYTF

v_gene: TRBV10-3
abundance: few
j_gene: TRBJ2-1
d_gene: -
CDR3nt: TGTGCCATCAGTGCCCCACTAACGGGTCCGAATGAGCAGTTCTTC
CDR3aa: CAISAPLTGPNEQFF

v_gene: TRBV29-1
abundance: few
j_gene: TRBJ1-1
d_gene: -
CDR3nt: TGCAGCGCCTTAGGGGTCCGGGCTGAAGCTTTCTTT
CDR3aa: CSALGVRAEAFF

v_gene: TRBV7-9
abundance: -
j_gene: TRBJ1-5
d_gene: TRBD1
CDR3nt: TGTGCCAGCAGCTTCACAACAGGGGAGCCCCAGCATTTT
CDR3aa: CASSFTTGEPQHF

v_gene: TRBV7-6
abundance: few
j_gene: TRBJ2-2
d_gene: TRBD2
CDR3nt: TGTGCCAGCAGCCTTAGCGGGGGGGCCGCCGGGGAGCTGTTTTTT
CDR3aa: CASSLSGGAAGELFF

v_gene: TRBV4-1
abundance: -
j_gene: TRBJ2-1
d_gene: -
CDR3nt: TGCGCCAGCAGCCATTTTCCCCCGGAGGGGCCAGAAAATGAGCAGTTCTTC
CDR3aa: CASSHFPPEGPENEQFF

v_gene: TRBV6-1
abundance: few
j_gene: TRBJ2-3
d_gene: -
CDR3nt: TGTGCCAGCACCGACTGGGGGCATACGCAGTATTTT
CDR3aa: CASTDWGHTQYF

v_gene: TRBV12-5
abundance: -
j_gene: TRBJ2-1
d_gene: -
CDR3nt: TGTGCTAGTGGTATAACAAGGGGGTTGGGTGAGCAGTTCTTC
CDR3aa: CASGITRGLGEQFF

v_gene: TRBV10-3
abundance: few
j_gene: TRBJ2-7
d_gene: TRBD1
CDR3nt: TGTGCCATCAGTGAGTCTATGGGACAGGGGAGCGAGCAGTACTTC
CDR3aa: CAISESMGQGSEQYF

v_gene: TRBV27
abundance: few
j_gene: TRBJ1-2
d_gene: -
CDR3nt: TGTGCCAGCAGTCCCGGTCGGACCTGGGATGGCTACACCTTC
CDR3aa: CASSPGRTWDGYTF

v_gene: TRBV7-2
abundance: -
j_gene: TRBJ2-5
d_gene: -
CDR3nt: TGTGCCAGCAGCTTAGAAGTTATCGGGGCGTTAAAAGAGACCCAGTACTTC
CDR3aa: CASSLEVIGALKETQYF

v_gene: TRBV20-1
abundance: few
j_gene: TRBJ1-4
d_gene: TRBD1
CDR3nt: TGCAGTGCTAGATCGGACAGGGACACTAATGAAAAACTGTTTTTT
CDR3aa: CSARSDRDTNEKLFF

v_gene: TRBV14
abundance: -
j_gene: TRBJ2-3
d_gene: -
CDR3nt: TGTGCCAGCAGCGTAAACCTGGTTAGAGATACGCAGTATTTT
CDR3aa: CASSVNLVRDTQYF

v_gene: TRBV7-2
abundance: -
j_gene: TRBJ2-7
d_gene: -
CDR3nt: TGTGCCAGCAGCCAACGCAGGGGCACTAGCTACGAGCAGTACTTC
CDR3aa: CASSQRRGTSYEQYF

v_gene: TRBV7-9
abundance: -
j_gene: TRBJ2-3
d_gene: TRBD2
CDR3nt: TGTGCCAGCAGCTCTTACCGACTAGCGGGAGCGAATACGCAGTATTTT
CDR3aa: CASSSYRLAGANTQYF

v_gene: TRBV24-1
abundance: few
j_gene: TRBJ1-1
d_gene: TRBD1
CDR3nt: TGTGCCACCTCCAGGAGTACAGGGGACGGCACTGAAGCTTTCTTT
CDR3aa: CATSRSTGDGTEAFF

v_gene: TRBV15
abundance: once
j_gene: TRBJ2-3
d_gene: -
CDR3nt: TGTGCCACCAGCAGAGAAAACAGGGCGGTTAGCACAGATACGCAGTATTTT
CDR3aa: CATSRENRAVSTDTQYF

v_gene: TRBV7-3
abundance: many
j_gene: TRBJ1-1
d_gene: TRBD1
CDR3nt: TGTGCCAGCAGCACGACAGGGGGGGGCATGAACACTGAAGCTTTCTTT
CDR3aa: CASSTTGGGMNTEAFF

v_gene: TRBV2
abundance: -
j_gene: TRBJ2-3
d_gene: TRBD1
CDR3nt: TGTGCCAGCGAGACAGGGTTAGGTGGCACAGATACGCAGTATTTT
CDR3aa: CASETGLGGTDTQYF

v_gene: TRBV28
abundance: -
j_gene: TRBJ2-2
d_gene: -
CDR3nt: TGTGCCAGCAGTCCTTATTTGAACACCGGGGAGCTGTTTTTT
CDR3aa: CASSPYLNTGELFF

v_gene: TRBV20-1
abundance: -
j_gene: TRBJ2-3
d_gene: TRBD2
CDR3nt: TGCAGTGCTAGGGGGGTAGCGGGGGATGATACGCAGTATTTT
CDR3aa: CSARGVAGDDTQYF

v_gene: TRBV7-8
abundance: -
j_gene: TRBJ2-1
d_gene: -
CDR3nt: TGTGCCATCAGCTTCGGGTGGTTTGGGGGGTCCTACAATGAGCAGTTCTTC
CDR3aa: CAISFGWFGGSYNEQFF